A selection of T cell receptor beta chains follows, all from one sample in a study of T-cell reconstitution after alpha-beta-depleted transplantation in children. A single record per CDR3 protein comes from TCRdb applying MiXCR to the PCR reads. Of around 200,000 distinct CDR3 sequences detected, approximately 9.5% appear once; the ten largest clones hold 5.5% to 8%. Sequencing was performed on PBMCs from the stem cell graft donor, taken from the stem cell graft. The source of these receptors is a human donor who donated a stem cell graft to a child with acute lymphoblastic leukemia. Both conserved end residues are part of each CDR3. A D gene is named only where the DNA matches it firmly. Size is stated for part of the rows, as once, few or many counts, or as a class when the clone is expanded.

v_call	clone_size	d_call	cdr3_length	j_call	cdr3_nt	cdr3_aa
TRBV11-1	-	TRBD2	20	TRBJ2-3	TGTGCCAGCAGCCGGCCAGCCGGACTAGCGGGGGGCTCCTCCACAGATACGCAGTATTTT	CASSRPAGLAGGSSTDTQYF
TRBV4-2	few	TRBD2	18	TRBJ2-5	TGTGCCAGCAGCCAAGACACCGAGGCGCTAGCGGGAGGGGAGACCCAGTACTTC	CASSQDTEALAGGETQYF
TRBV10-3	few	-	15	TRBJ2-5	TGTGCCATCAGTGATTCGATCGGGGGGCGGGAGACCCAGTACTTC	CAISDSIGGRETQYF
TRBV12-3/TRBV12-4	-	-	12	TRBJ2-5	TGTGCCAGCAGTGAGGCGCTCGAGACCCAGTACTTC	CASSEALETQYF
TRBV4-2	few	-	14	TRBJ1-1	TGTGCCAGCAGCCCAACGGTCAGGGGCAGTGAAGCTTTCTTT	CASSPTVRGSEAFF
TRBV5-1	-	TRBD2	16	TRBJ2-3	TGCGCCAGCAGCTTGGAACTAGCGGGGGGCACAGATACGCAGTATTTT	CASSLELAGGTDTQYF
TRBV27	-	-	13	TRBJ2-5	TGTGCCAGCAGTTTGACGGACTCAGGGGAGCAGTACTTC	CASSLTDSGEQYF
TRBV20-1	-	-	14	TRBJ2-7	TGCAGTGCCGCGAACCCCTTAGGGACCTACGAGCAGTACTTC	CSAANPLGTYEQYF
TRBV5-1	-	-	14	TRBJ1-1	TGCGCCAGCAGCTCGGGACCGTTGAACACTGAAGCTTTCTTT	CASSSGPLNTEAFF
TRBV3-1	many	-	13	TRBJ1-6	TGTGCCAGCAGCCAGGGAAGGGATTCACCCCTCCACTTT	CASSQGRDSPLHF
TRBV29-1	-	TRBD1	13	TRBJ2-7	TGCAGCGTTGAGGGGACAGGGGTGAGCGAGCAGTACTTC	CSVEGTGVSEQYF
TRBV6-5	few	-	14	TRBJ1-5	TGTGCCAGCAGTTTAGTGGCATATAATCAGCCCCAGCATTTT	CASSLVAYNQPQHF
TRBV12-3/TRBV12-4	many	TRBD1	12	TRBJ2-7	TGTGCCAGCAGTAGACAGGGCTACGAGCAGTACTTC	CASSRQGYEQYF
TRBV9	few	-	15	TRBJ2-1	TGTGCCAGCAGCGTTGGGGGTATCGACCACAATGAGCAGTTCTTC	CASSVGGIDHNEQFF
TRBV5-1	few	-	14	TRBJ2-2	TGCGCCAGCAGCATTGACATAAACACCGGGGAGCTGTTTTTT	CASSIDINTGELFF
TRBV2	-	TRBD2	19	TRBJ2-2	TGTGCCAGCATTGGGTCGGTAGCGGGGGGGCCAATTCGAACCGGGGAGCTGTTTTTT	CASIGSVAGGPIRTGELFF
TRBV20-1	few	-	11	TRBJ1-2	TGCAGTGCCAGGACTGAGAATGGCTACACCTTC	CSARTENGYTF
TRBV6-1	few	-	13	TRBJ2-3	TGTGCCAGCAGTGAAGTTCAGGGGGGGACGCAGTATTTT	CASSEVQGGTQYF
TRBV27	many	TRBD2	19	TRBJ2-1	TGTGCCAGCAGTTTAGGGCTAGCGGGGGGCTTCAGCTCCTACAATGAGCAGTTCTTC	CASSLGLAGGFSSYNEQFF
TRBV7-2	many	-	15	TRBJ1-1	TGTGCCAGCAGCTTAGTTGGCGGCGTGAACACTGAAGCTTTCTTT	CASSLVGGVNTEAFF
TRBV4-3	-	TRBD1	16	TRBJ2-7	TGCGCCAGCAGCCACCAAGCGACAGGGGTCTCCTACGAGCAGTACTTC	CASSHQATGVSYEQYF
TRBV20-1	few	TRBD1	13	TRBJ1-2	TGCAGTGCTGTACAGGGGGGAAACTATGGCTACACCTTC	CSAVQGGNYGYTF
TRBV4-1	many	-	15	TRBJ1-2	TGCGCCAGCAGCCGAGATTCATTGAGTGACTATGGCTACACCTTC	CASSRDSLSDYGYTF
TRBV2	-	-	13	TRBJ1-2	TGTGCCAGCAGTGGAACATCCAAGGCTGGCTACACCTTC	CASSGTSKAGYTF
TRBV5-1	many	-	16	TRBJ2-6	TGCGCCAGCAGCTTGGAACAGAGCTCTGGGGCCAACGTCCTGACTTTC	CASSLEQSSGANVLTF
TRBV12-3/TRBV12-4	-	-	15	TRBJ1-1	TGTGCCAGCACCCTCAGGGCGCGGTTGAACACTGAAGCTTTCTTT	CASTLRARLNTEAFF
TRBV20-1	few	-	12	TRBJ1-2	TGCAGTGCTGAGACAGACGCTCGCGGCTACACCTTC	CSAETDARGYTF
TRBV29-1	many	TRBD1	12	TRBJ1-1	TGCAGCGTAACGACAGGGGGCACTGAAGCTTTCTTT	CSVTTGGTEAFF
TRBV5-5	-	-	16	TRBJ2-3	TGTGCCAGCAGCTCTTTGGACACCTCCTTCACAGATACGCAGTATTTT	CASSSLDTSFTDTQYF
TRBV21-1	-	-	17	TRBJ1-5	TGTGCCAGCAGTTCTCTCCGGGACATTTTTAGCCATCAGCCCCAGCATTTT	CASSSLRDIFSHQPQHF
TRBV20-1	-	TRBD1	15	TRBJ1-4	TGCAGTGCTAGAGATACGACAGGGGGTTATGAAAAACTGTTTTTT	CSARDTTGGYEKLFF
TRBV2	-	-	14	TRBJ1-1	TGTGCCAGCAGGTTCATAGAGCTAGGCACTGAAGCTTTCTTT	CASRFIELGTEAFF
TRBV7-9	-	TRBD1	15	TRBJ2-7	TGTGCCAGCAGCGCAAATTGGGACAGGGAGTACGAGCAGTACTTC	CASSANWDREYEQYF
TRBV5-6	-	TRBD2	14	TRBJ2-5	TGTGCCAGCAGCTTTAGCGGGAGGGCTGGGACCCAGTACTTC	CASSFSGRAGTQYF
TRBV19	few	-	14	TRBJ2-7	TGTGCCAGTAGTCTTAGGGCCGTCCCCTACGAGCAGTACTTC	CASSLRAVPYEQYF
TRBV20-1	-	TRBD1	17	TRBJ1-6	TGCAGTGCTAGAGACGTGGGGACAGGGGATTATAATTCACCCCTCCACTTT	CSARDVGTGDYNSPLHF
TRBV7-9	few	-	14	TRBJ2-7	TGTGCCAGCAGCTTACCCGGGTCTTCCTACGAGCAGTACTTC	CASSLPGSSYEQYF
TRBV6-2/TRBV6-3	few	TRBD2	15	TRBJ2-1	TGTGCCAGCAGGGTTGGGCTAGCGGGGTATAATGAGCAGTTCTTC	CASRVGLAGYNEQFF
TRBV19	many	-	14	TRBJ2-1	TGTGCCAGTAGTCTGACCCCAGTAGTAAATGAGCAGTTCTTC	CASSLTPVVNEQFF
TRBV27	many	TRBD2	15	TRBJ2-1	TGTGCCAGCAGTTTCCTAGCGGGGGGGGACAATGAGCAGTTCTTC	CASSFLAGGDNEQFF
TRBV12-3/TRBV12-4	few	TRBD1	15	TRBJ1-1	TGTGCCAGCAATACAGACAGGGGCCTGGACACTGAAGCTTTCTTT	CASNTDRGLDTEAFF
TRBV12-3/TRBV12-4	many	-	13	TRBJ2-7	TGTGCCAGCAGCTTAGGGGATTTCAGGGAGCAGTACTTC	CASSLGDFREQYF
TRBV24-1	many	-	17	TRBJ2-3	TGTGCCACCAGTGATTTGAATCCCGGGGGCACCACAGATACGCAGTATTTT	CATSDLNPGGTTDTQYF
TRBV5-1	many	TRBD2	15	TRBJ2-1	TGCGCCAGCAGCTTGCAGCGGGGGGGCACTGGTGAGCAGTTCTTC	CASSLQRGGTGEQFF
TRBV27	-	TRBD2	21	TRBJ2-3	TGTGCCAGCAGTCCACCCGGAGAACTAGCGGGGGGACCCACTAGCACAGATACGCAGTATTTT	CASSPPGELAGGPTSTDTQYF
TRBV15	many	-	13	TRBJ2-5	TGTGCCACCAGCAGAGATCAGGGAGAGACCCAGTACTTC	CATSRDQGETQYF
TRBV20-1	many	-	13	TRBJ1-1	TGCAGTGCTAGAGGCAGTTCCGCCTGGGTAGCTTTCTTT	CSARGSSAWVAFF
TRBV7-9	many	-	14	TRBJ1-5	TGTGCCAGCAGCCGGGACGGGAGCAATCAGCCCCAGCATTTT	CASSRDGSNQPQHF
TRBV4-1	few	-	16	TRBJ1-2	TGCGCCAGCAGCCAAGAAAAGGCAGCCCTTAAGTATGGCTACACCTTC	CASSQEKAALKYGYTF
TRBV20-1	few	TRBD1	15	TRBJ1-2	TGCAGTGCTAGAGGTTCCCGGACAGGGGTAGAGGGCTACACCTTC	CSARGSRTGVEGYTF
TRBV7-9	few	TRBD1	13	TRBJ1-1	TGTGCCAGCAGCCCCGGGACAGTTCGGGGAGCTTTCTTT	CASSPGTVRGAFF
TRBV20-1	-	-	12	TRBJ2-7	TGCAGTGCACCTCGGGACAACTACGAGCAGTACTTC	CSAPRDNYEQYF
TRBV7-2	-	TRBD1	15	TRBJ1-2	TGTGCCAGCAGTCGAACGACAGGGGAAGTTGGTGGCTACACCTTC	CASSRTTGEVGGYTF
TRBV4-3	-	-	13	TRBJ1-5	TGCGCCAGCAGCCCGACGAATTCTCAGCCCCAGCATTTT	CASSPTNSQPQHF
TRBV3-1	many	TRBD1	15	TRBJ1-6	TGTGCCAGCAGCCCCCTGTGGGACAGGGATTCACCCCTCCACTTT	CASSPLWDRDSPLHF
TRBV4-2	many	-	15	TRBJ2-2	TGTGCCAGCAGCCAAGTGGACGGGGGGCGCGGGGAGCTGTTTTTT	CASSQVDGGRGELFF
TRBV11-2	many	-	13	TRBJ2-2	TGTGCCAGCAGCCCCGGCCTAAGCGGGGAGCTGTTTTTT	CASSPGLSGELFF